This TCR beta chain was documented in a study of T-cell memory formation after mild COVID-19. A few counts support this clonotype. TCRdb re-analysed the 5' RACE reads in MiXCR, keeping a single row per CDR3 protein. The repertoire holds fewer than 140,000 distinct CDR3 sequences, about 15% seen once, with 25% to 30% in the top ten. This clonotype originated in an adult woman who had mild COVID-19 (a few samples of this study predate the infection). Cell type and time point are not known. The sequenced sample consisted of PBMCs or a T cell subset sorted from them (not recorded which).

The CDR3 coding sequence is TGTGCCAGCAGCTCCCCTCTAAGGGAGACCCAGTACTTC. It yields the protein CASSSPLRETQYF. The chain links TRBV7-2 to TRBJ2-5, with D hard to call. Trimming removed 4 bases from V and 5 bases from J, with 11 bases in between. There are 13 residues in the CDR3. The germline gives CDR1 SGHTA, CDR2 FQGNSA.